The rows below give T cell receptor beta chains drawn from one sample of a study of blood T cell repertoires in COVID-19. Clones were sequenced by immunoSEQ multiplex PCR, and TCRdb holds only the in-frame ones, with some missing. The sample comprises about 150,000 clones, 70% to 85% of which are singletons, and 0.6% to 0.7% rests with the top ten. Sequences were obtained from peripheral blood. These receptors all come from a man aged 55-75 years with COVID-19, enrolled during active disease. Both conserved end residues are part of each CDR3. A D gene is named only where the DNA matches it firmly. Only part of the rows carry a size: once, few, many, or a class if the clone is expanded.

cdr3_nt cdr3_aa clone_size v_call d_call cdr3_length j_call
TGTGCCAGCAGCTGGGGACAGGGTGATCAGCCCCAGCATTTT CASSWGQGDQPQHF - TRBV7-9 TRBD1 14 TRBJ1-5
TGTGCCAGCAGTTTATGGCAGGGGAGAGATGAAGCTTTCTTT CASSLWQGRDEAFF - TRBV28 - 14 TRBJ1-1
TGTGCCAGCAGCTTGGGGCAGGCAAGGTATAATTCACCCCTCCACTTT CASSLGQARYNSPLHF - TRBV5-6 - 16 TRBJ1-6
TGTGCCAGCTCACAGGAATACGGGACAGGAGGTAATTCACCCCTCCACTTT CASSQEYGTGGNSPLHF - TRBV18 TRBD1 17 TRBJ1-6
TGTGCCAGCATTAGACAGGGGGGTTTGAACACTGAAGCTTTCTTT CASIRQGGLNTEAFF - TRBV5-6 TRBD1 15 TRBJ1-1
TGTGCCAGCAGGCCTACAGGGGACCACGAGCAGTACTTC CASRPTGDHEQYF - TRBV25-1 TRBD1 13 TRBJ2-7
TGTGCCAGTAGTTTCCGGGAGCTGGGCGAAAAACTGTTTTTT CASSFRELGEKLFF - TRBV19 - 14 TRBJ1-4
TGTGCCAGAAGCACGAACAGGGGGCTCGGTGGCTACACCTTC CARSTNRGLGGYTF - TRBV5-3 TRBD1 14 TRBJ1-2
TGTGCCTGGAGGGCCCCGGGGTTCCCTAGGCTGTTTTTT CAWRAPGFPRLFF - TRBV30 - 13 TRBJ1-4
TGTGCCAGCAGCCGCAGACTAGCGGGAAACACCGGGGAGCTGTTTTTT CASSRRLAGNTGELFF - TRBV7-3 TRBD2 16 TRBJ2-2
TGTGCCAGCAGTTTGTCCACAGGGGGCAATCAGCCCCAGCATTTT CASSLSTGGNQPQHF - TRBV27 TRBD1 15 TRBJ1-5
TGTGCCAGCAGCCAAATAACAGATACGCAGTATTTT CASSQITDTQYF - TRBV3-1/TRBV3-2 - 12 TRBJ2-3
TGTGCCAGCAGTTTTGCGCAGGGATCTGGCTACACCTTC CASSFAQGSGYTF - TRBV27 - 13 TRBJ1-2
TGCGCCAGCAGCTTGGCCCCCCTACAGGGGGCGGCCTACGAGCAGTACTTC CASSLAPLQGAAYEQYF - TRBV5-1 TRBD1 17 TRBJ2-7
TGTGCCAGCAGTTATCAGTTAGGGGGGAACACTGAAGCTTTCTTT CASSYQLGGNTEAFF once TRBV28 - 15 TRBJ1-1
TGTGCCAGTAGTTCCGGGGGGTCTGGGGCCAACGTCCTGACTTTC CASSSGGSGANVLTF - TRBV19 TRBD2 15 TRBJ2-6
TGTGCCAGCAGGATGACAGGGGGGAACTACGAGCAGTACTTC CASRMTGGNYEQYF - TRBV2 TRBD1 14 TRBJ2-7
TGTGCCTGGAGTGTACAAGAGAACACTGAAGCTTTCTTT CAWSVQENTEAFF - TRBV30 - 13 TRBJ1-1
TGTGCCAGCAGGAGTGCCTCTGGAAACACCATATATTTT CASRSASGNTIYF - TRBV12-3/TRBV12-4 - 13 TRBJ1-3
TGTGCCAGTGAATACCGGGACAGGTATCAGCCCCAGCATTTT CASEYRDRYQPQHF - TRBV19 TRBD1 14 TRBJ1-5
TGTGCCATCAATTCCGGGACAGGGAACGAGCAGTACTTC CAINSGTGNEQYF - TRBV10-3 TRBD1 13 TRBJ2-7